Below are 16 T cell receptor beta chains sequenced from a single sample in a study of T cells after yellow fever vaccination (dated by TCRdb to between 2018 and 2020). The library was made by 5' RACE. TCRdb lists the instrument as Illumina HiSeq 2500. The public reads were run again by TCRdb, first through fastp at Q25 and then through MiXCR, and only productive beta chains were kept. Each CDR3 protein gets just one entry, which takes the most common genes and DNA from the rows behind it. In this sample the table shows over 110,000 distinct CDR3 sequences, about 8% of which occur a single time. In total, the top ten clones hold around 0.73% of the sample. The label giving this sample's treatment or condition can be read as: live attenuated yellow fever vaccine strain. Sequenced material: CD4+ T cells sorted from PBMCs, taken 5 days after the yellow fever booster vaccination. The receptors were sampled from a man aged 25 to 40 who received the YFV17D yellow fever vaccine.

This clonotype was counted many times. CDR3 loop: CASSLTGTGGYEQYF. Written as DNA, the CDR3 is TGCGCCAGCAGCTTGACCGGGACAGGGGGATACGAGCAGTACTTC. This chain connects TRBV5-1 to TRBJ2-7, with 11 bases identical to TRBD1. Germline V gives CDR1 SGHRS, CDR2 YFSETQ. The CDR3 contains 15 residues. Unmatched junction bases numbered 4, after V lost 1 base and J lost 4 bases.

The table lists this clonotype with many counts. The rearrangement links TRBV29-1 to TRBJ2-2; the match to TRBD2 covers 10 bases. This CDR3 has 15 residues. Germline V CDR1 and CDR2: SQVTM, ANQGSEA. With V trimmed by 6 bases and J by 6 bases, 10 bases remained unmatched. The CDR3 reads CSVRAGGRRAGELFF. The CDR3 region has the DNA TGCAGCGTCCGAGCGGGAGGGCGGCGTGCCGGGGAGCTGTTTTTT.

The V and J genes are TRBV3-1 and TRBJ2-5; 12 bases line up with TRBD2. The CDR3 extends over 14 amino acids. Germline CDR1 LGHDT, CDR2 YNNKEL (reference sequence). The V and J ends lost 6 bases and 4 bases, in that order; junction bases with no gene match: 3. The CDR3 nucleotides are TGTGCCAGCAGTCAGACTAGCGGGGGAGAGACCCAGTACTTC. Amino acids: CASSQTSGGETQYF.

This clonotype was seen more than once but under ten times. CDR3 in amino acids: CASSTDRGETQYF. The CDR3 nucleotides are TGTGCCAGCAGCACGGACAGGGGAGAGACCCAGTACTTC. The J gene is TRBJ2-5, the V gene TRBV5-6; 9 nucleotides match TRBD1. This CDR3 is 13 amino acids long. Per germline, CDR1 SGHDT and CDR2 YYEEEE. Germline trimming cut 4 bases from V and 4 bases from J; bases unmatched to any gene: 2.

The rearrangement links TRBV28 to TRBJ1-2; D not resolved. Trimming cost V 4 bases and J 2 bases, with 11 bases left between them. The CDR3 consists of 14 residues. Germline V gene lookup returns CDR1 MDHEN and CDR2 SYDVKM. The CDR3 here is CASSSSTMNYGYTF. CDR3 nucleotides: TGTGCCAGCAGTTCCTCGACGATGAACTATGGCTACACCTTC.

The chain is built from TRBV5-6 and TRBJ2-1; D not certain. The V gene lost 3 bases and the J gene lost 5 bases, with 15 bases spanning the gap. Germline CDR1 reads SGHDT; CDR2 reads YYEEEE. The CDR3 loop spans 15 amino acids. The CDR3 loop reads CASSSGPPWDNEQFF. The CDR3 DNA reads TGTGCCAGCAGCTCCGGGCCCCCCTGGGACAATGAGCAGTTCTTC.

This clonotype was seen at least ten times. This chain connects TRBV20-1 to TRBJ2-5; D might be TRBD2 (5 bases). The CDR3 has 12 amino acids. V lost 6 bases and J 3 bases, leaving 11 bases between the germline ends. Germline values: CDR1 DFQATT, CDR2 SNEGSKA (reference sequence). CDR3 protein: CSATSGKETQYF. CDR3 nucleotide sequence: TGCAGTGCCACTAGTGGAAAAGAGACCCAGTACTTC.

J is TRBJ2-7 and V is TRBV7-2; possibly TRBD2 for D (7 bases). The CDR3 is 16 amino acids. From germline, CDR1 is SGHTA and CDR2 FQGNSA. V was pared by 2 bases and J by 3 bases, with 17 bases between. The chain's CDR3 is CASSLQSGGQFYEQYF. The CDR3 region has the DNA TGTGCCAGCAGCTTACAGTCGGGGGGCCAGTTCTACGAGCAGTACTTC. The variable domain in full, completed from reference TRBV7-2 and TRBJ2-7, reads GAGVSQSPSNKVTEKGKDVELRCDPISGHTALYWYRQSLGQGLEFLIYFQGNSAPDKSGLPSDRFSAERTGGSVSTLTIQRTQQEDSAVYLCASSLQSGGQFYEQYFGPGTRLTVT.

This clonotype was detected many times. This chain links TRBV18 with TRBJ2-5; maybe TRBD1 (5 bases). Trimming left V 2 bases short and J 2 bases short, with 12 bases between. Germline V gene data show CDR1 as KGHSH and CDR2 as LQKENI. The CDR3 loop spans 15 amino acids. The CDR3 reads CASSPRQNVQETQYF. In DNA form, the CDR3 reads TGTGCCAGCTCACCAAGACAGAACGTACAAGAGACCCAGTACTTC.

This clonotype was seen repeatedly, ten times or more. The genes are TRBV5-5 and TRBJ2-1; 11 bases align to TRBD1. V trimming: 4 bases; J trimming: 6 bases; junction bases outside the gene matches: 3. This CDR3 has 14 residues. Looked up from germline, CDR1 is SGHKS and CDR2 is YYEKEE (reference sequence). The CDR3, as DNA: TGTGCCAGCAGCGGGACAGGGGGATTCAATGAGCAGTTCTTC. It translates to CASSGTGGFNEQFF.

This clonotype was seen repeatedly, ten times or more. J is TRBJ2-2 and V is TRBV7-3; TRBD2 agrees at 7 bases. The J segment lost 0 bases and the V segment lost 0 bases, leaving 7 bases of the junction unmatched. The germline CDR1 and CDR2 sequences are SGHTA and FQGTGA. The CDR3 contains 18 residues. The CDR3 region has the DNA TGTGCCAGCAGCTTAACGCCCAGCGGGGCTCCGAACACCGGGGAGCTGTTTTTT. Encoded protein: CASSLTPSGAPNTGELFF.

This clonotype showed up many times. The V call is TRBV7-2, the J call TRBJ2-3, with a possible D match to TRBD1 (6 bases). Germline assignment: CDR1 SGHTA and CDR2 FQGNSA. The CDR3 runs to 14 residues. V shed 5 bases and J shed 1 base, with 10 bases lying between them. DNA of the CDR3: TGTGCCAGCAGCGCAGCAGGGGGCACAGATACGCAGTATTTT. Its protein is CASSAAGGTDTQYF. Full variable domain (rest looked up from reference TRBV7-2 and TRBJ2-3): GAGVSQSPSNKVTEKGKDVELRCDPISGHTALYWYRQSLGQGLEFLIYFQGNSAPDKSGLPSDRFSAERTGGSVSTLTIQRTQQEDSAVYLCASSAAGGTDTQYFGPGTRLTVL.

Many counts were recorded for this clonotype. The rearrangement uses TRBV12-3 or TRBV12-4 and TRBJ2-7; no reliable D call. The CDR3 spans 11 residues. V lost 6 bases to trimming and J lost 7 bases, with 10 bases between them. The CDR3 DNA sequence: TGTGCCAGCAGCCCCCTGGAGGAGCAGTACTTC. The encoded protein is CASSPLEEQYF.

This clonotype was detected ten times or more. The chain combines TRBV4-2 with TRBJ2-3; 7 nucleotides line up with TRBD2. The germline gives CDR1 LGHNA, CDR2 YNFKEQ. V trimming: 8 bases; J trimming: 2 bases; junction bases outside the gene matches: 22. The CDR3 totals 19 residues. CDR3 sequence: CASDWGGVRLAHHTDTQYF. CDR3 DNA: TGTGCCAGCGACTGGGGAGGGGTCCGTCTAGCTCACCACACAGATACGCAGTATTTT.

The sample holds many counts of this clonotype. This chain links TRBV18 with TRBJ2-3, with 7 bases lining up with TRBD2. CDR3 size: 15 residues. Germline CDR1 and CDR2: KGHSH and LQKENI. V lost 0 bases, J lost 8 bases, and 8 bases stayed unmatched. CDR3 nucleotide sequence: TGTGCCAGCTCACCACCGGCGGGGGTCCTGGGTACGCAGTATTTT. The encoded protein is CASSPPAGVLGTQYF.

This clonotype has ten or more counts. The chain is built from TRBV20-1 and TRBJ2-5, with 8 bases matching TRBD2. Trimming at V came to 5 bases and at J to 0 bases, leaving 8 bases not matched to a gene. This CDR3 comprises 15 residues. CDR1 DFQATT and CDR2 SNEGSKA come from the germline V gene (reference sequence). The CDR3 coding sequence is TGCAGTGCTGAGGACCGGGAGGGGTACCAAGAGACCCAGTACTTC. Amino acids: CSAEDREGYQETQYF.